The clone carrying this T cell receptor beta chain was seen once. Its antigen is currently unknown. This sample was taken from a study of cytomegalovirus exposure and HLA in healthy donors. Study overall: HLA-typed donors were the source of around 77 million unique TCRs held in an early data release. Among around 400 genotyped donors, 80% to 90% fell in the Caucasian-associated ancestry cluster.

The CDR3 is 14 residues long. V dropped 4 bases and J dropped 3 bases, with 12 bases sitting between them. Study-wide findings and caveats: The study put 150 to 200 TCR beta chains on its list as cytomegalovirus-associated. High sensitivity and specificity were reportedly achieved when the classifier diagnosed cytomegalovirus status.

In the PCR, 60 Vbeta and 13 Jbeta primers were used. The table came from immunoSEQ multiplex PCR; TCRdb's copy has only in-frame clones and leaves some out. The table shows about 100,000 clones, with around 73% occurring only once. This clonotype originated in a woman in her sixties or seventies in good health and CMV-seronegative. Sequences were obtained from PBMCs. The V and J genes are TRBV23-1 and TRBJ1-1, with D possibly TRBD1 on 5 matching bases. TRBV23-1 is treated as an ORF (open reading frame) with a function not yet certain. The CDR3 is CASSRSEGDTEAFF. The CDR3 bases are TGCGCCAGCAGTCGGTCTGAAGGGGACACTGAAGCTTTCTTT.